These 25 T cell receptor beta chains were sequenced from one sample in a study of blood T cell repertoires in COVID-19. This table comes from immunoSEQ multiplex PCR, and its TCRdb copy is limited to in-frame clones, with some not included. The sample consists of about 140,000 clones, roughly 79% of them appearing once. Sequences were obtained from peripheral blood. All receptors derive from a man aged 45-65 years with active or convalescent COVID-19.

The chain recombines TRBV7-2 with TRBJ2-1; 13 bases are shared with TRBD2. The CDR3 covers 17 residues. The germline gives CDR1 SGHTA, CDR2 FQGNSA. V shed 0 bases and J 4 bases; nucleotides not matched to a gene: 3. The CDR3 here is CASSLAPLAGGYNEQFF. For the CDR3, the DNA is TGTGCCAGCAGCTTAGCGCCACTAGCGGGAGGGTACAATGAGCAGTTCTTC.

V and J are TRBV10-3 and TRBJ2-7; 9 bases fit TRBD2. V dropped 0 bases and J dropped 5; count of bases not matched to a gene: 5. Per germline, CDR1 ENHRY and CDR2 SYGVKD. The CDR3 runs 15 residues. The CDR3 loop is CAISESAGGQNEQYF. In nucleotides, the CDR3 is TGTGCCATCAGTGAGTCTGCGGGAGGGCAGAACGAGCAGTACTTC.

The genes are TRBV2 and TRBJ2-7; 13 bases line up with TRBD2. From germline, CDR1 is SNHLY and CDR2 FYNNEI. The J segment lost 3 bases and the V segment lost 3 bases, leaving 11 bases of the junction unmatched. This CDR3 comprises 18 residues. DNA of the CDR3: TGTGCCAGCAGTGACTGGGATCCACGGACTAGCGGGAGCTACGAGCAGTACTTC. This translates into CASSDWDPRTSGSYEQYF.

V and J are TRBV5-1 and TRBJ2-5; the match to TRBD2 covers 7 bases. Trimming removed 4 bases from V and 2 bases from J; junction bases left unmatched: 8. CDR3 length: 15 amino acids. CDR1 is SGHRS and CDR2 is YFSETQ in the germline V gene. CDR3 loop: CASSLYGGEQETQYF. As DNA, the CDR3 is TGCGCCAGCAGCCTCTATGGGGGGGAGCAAGAGACCCAGTACTTC.

This chain connects TRBV5-1 to TRBJ2-7; 12 positions agree with TRBD2. The germline CDR1 and CDR2 sequences are SGHRS and YFSETQ. The V gene end was trimmed by 0 bases and the J gene end by 6 bases; junction bases not matched to a gene: 7. This CDR3 has 16 amino acids. DNA for the CDR3: TGCGCCAGCAGCTTGGTACCTAGCGGGAGGGCCGGCGAGCAGTACTTC. This sequence encodes CASSLVPSGRAGEQYF.

This clone turned up a few times. CDR3 coding DNA: TGTGCCAGCAGTTCCGGATCGGGGGGGCCGACAGATACGCAGTATTTT. It specifies CASSSGSGGPTDTQYF. This chain links TRBV28 with TRBJ2-3, with TRBD2 identical over 8 bases. CDR1 and CDR2 from the germline V gene are MDHEN and SYDVKM. V lost 4 bases and J lost 3; bases outside the gene matches: 9. This CDR3 has 16 residues.

The V call is TRBV29-1, the J call TRBJ1-5; D gene ambiguous. The germline V gene encodes CDR1 SQVTM and CDR2 ANQGSEA. The CDR3 is made up of 15 amino acids. Between the trimmed V and J ends, which lost 4 bases and 4 bases, there was a span of 17 bases. CDR3 loop: CSVVISGRANQPQHF. In DNA, the CDR3 is TGCAGCGTTGTAATTAGTGGGAGGGCGAATCAGCCCCAGCATTTT.

V is TRBV6-6 and J is TRBJ2-3; TRBD1 agrees at 8 bases. The CDR3 sequence is 16 residues long. Germline values: CDR1 MNHNY, CDR2 SVGAGI (reference sequence). Trimming at V came to 6 bases and at J to 2 bases, leaving 10 bases not matched to a gene. Written as DNA, the CDR3 is TGTGCCAGCAGCCCCACAGGGGGGCGGGCCACAGATACGCAGTATTTT. Translated: CASSPTGGRATDTQYF.

This clone was detected a few times. This chain joins TRBV30 and TRBJ2-7, with a possible D match to TRBD1 (6 bases). The CDR3 spans 12 residues. The germline V and J ends were trimmed by 4 bases and 4 bases, with 11 bases remaining between them. Per germline, CDR1 GTSNPN and CDR2 SVGIG (reference sequence). In DNA, the CDR3 is TGTGCCTGGAAGGACAGCGTTTACGAGCAGTACTTC. As protein: CAWKDSVYEQYF.

V is TRBV5-6 and J is TRBJ2-3; D unresolved. The germline V and J ends were trimmed by 5 bases and 0 bases, with 7 bases remaining between them. The CDR3 spans 13 residues. Germline V gene sequence: CDR1 SGHDT, CDR2 YYEEEE. The CDR3 DNA reads as TGTGCCAGCAGGAGGTCTAGCACAGATACGCAGTATTTT. This encodes CASRRSSTDTQYF.

The CDR3 region is CASTRGRAYTGELFF. In nucleotides, the CDR3 is TGTGCCAGCACCCGCGGGAGGGCCTATACCGGGGAGCTGTTTTTT. V gene TRBV7-2 combines with J gene TRBJ2-2, with TRBD2 matching over 9 bases. The CDR3 runs 15 residues. Germline assignment: CDR1 SGHTA and CDR2 FQGNSA. V lost 7 bases, J lost 5 bases, and 8 bases stayed unmatched. Variable domain in full (rest from reference TRBV7-2 and TRBJ2-2): GAGVSQSPSNKVTEKGKDVELRCDPISGHTALYWYRQSLGQGLEFLIYFQGNSAPDKSGLPSDRFSAERTGGSVSTLTIQRTQQEDSAVYLCASTRGRAYTGELFFGEGSRLTVL.

The V call is TRBV24-1, the J call TRBJ2-1; D is ambiguous. Germline V gene data show CDR1 as KGHDR and CDR2 as SFDVKD. The CDR3 has 11 residues. With 5 bases removed from V and 8 bases from J, the gap between germline ends came to 6 bases. The CDR3 here is CATSAGHEQFF. The CDR3 DNA reads as TGTGCCACCAGTGCTGGGCATGAGCAGTTCTTC.

This rearrangement joins TRBV30 to TRBJ2-3, with D possibly TRBD1 on 6 matching bases. Trimming took 0 bases from V and 4 from J, leaving 14 bases between them. The CDR3 is 15 amino acids. Germline loops: CDR1 GTSNPN, CDR2 SVGIG (reference sequence). The CDR3 loop is CAWSVPRGGPDTQYF. CDR3 DNA: TGTGCCTGGAGTGTACCCAGGGGTGGGCCAGATACGCAGTATTTT.

The genes are TRBV3-1 (or the pseudogene TRBV3-2) and TRBJ2-1, with a weak D call TRBD2 (7 bases). This CDR3 comprises 15 residues. Germline loops: CDR1 LGHDT, CDR2 YNNKEL (reference sequence). Trimming stripped 1 base from V and 5 bases from J, with 12 bases between. The CDR3 DNA reads TGTGCCAGCAGCCAAGTAGGGGGGAGGGACAATGAGCAGTTCTTC. The encoded protein is CASSQVGGRDNEQFF.

V is TRBV7-2 and J is TRBJ2-7; tentatively, D is TRBD1 (6 bases). From germline, CDR1 is SGHTA and CDR2 FQGNSA. The CDR3 length is 15 residues. V was pared by 7 bases and J by 3 bases, with 19 bases between. CDR3 residues: CASTPKSGTYYEQYF. CDR3 DNA: TGTGCCAGCACCCCCAAATCCGGGACATACTACGAGCAGTACTTC.

V gene TRBV7-2 combines with J gene TRBJ2-7, with 10 positions matching TRBD2. V was pared by 5 bases and J by 1 base, with 2 bases of the junction left unmatched. The CDR3 consists of 14 residues. CDR1 and CDR2 from the germline V gene are SGHTA and FQGNSA. CDR3 sequence reads: CASSGTSASYEQYF. CDR3 nucleotide sequence: TGTGCCAGCAGCGGGACTAGCGCGTCCTACGAGCAGTACTTC.

The chain is built from TRBV28 and TRBJ1-2; 7 positions agree with TRBD1. Germline V gene sequence: CDR1 MDHEN, CDR2 SYDVKM. The CDR3 extends over 13 amino acids. After removal of 5 bases from V and 3 bases from J, the junction contained 3 bases not matched to a gene. The CDR3 DNA reads as TGTGCCAGCAGTAAGACAGGGTACTATGGCTACACCTTC. As protein: CASSKTGYYGYTF.

The sample holds one count of this clone. The chain carries TRBV28 and TRBJ2-1; TRBD2 matches 7 bases. J gave up 2 bases and V 8 bases, and 12 bases lay outside the gene matches. This CDR3 region has 16 residues. The germline V gene encodes CDR1 MDHEN and CDR2 SYDVKM. CDR3 in amino acids: CASATGGRVTYNEQFF. The CDR3 DNA is TGTGCCAGCGCCACGGGCGGGAGAGTAACCTACAATGAGCAGTTCTTC.

This chain uses TRBV5-1 with TRBJ2-3; no clear D gene. Germline V gene sequence: CDR1 SGHRS, CDR2 YFSETQ. The V gene lost 4 bases and the J gene lost 2 bases, with 14 bases spanning the gap. This CDR3 has 15 residues. CDR3 sequence (DNA): TGCGCCAGCAGCCCGCTAGAAGGCCCCACAGATACGCAGTATTTT. Encoded protein: CASSPLEGPTDTQYF.

The chain employs TRBV19 and TRBJ1-1, with a possible D match to TRBD1 (5 bases). V shed 6 bases and J shed 0 bases, with 14 bases lying between them. CDR3 length equals 15 residues. Germline loops: CDR1 LNHDA, CDR2 SQIVND (reference sequence). DNA for the CDR3: TGTGCCAGTAGCCGCGAGACAGCTATGAACACTGAAGCTTTCTTT. This translates into CASSRETAMNTEAFF.

This clone was picked up one time. The V and J genes are TRBV15 and TRBJ1-4; D possibly corresponds to TRBD1 (6 bases). The CDR3 runs 16 residues. V lost 5 bases to trimming and J lost 6 bases, with 19 bases between them. Germline V lookup: CDR1 LNHNV, CDR2 YYDKDF (reference sequence). CDR3 coding DNA: TGTGCCACCAGCCTCGGGGTCCGCGGGGGCGATGAAAAACTGTTTTTT. Residues: CATSLGVRGGDEKLFF.

This clone occurred once. The chain couples TRBV5-1 to TRBJ1-3, with D unclear. Looked up from germline, CDR1 is SGHRS and CDR2 is YFSETQ. V was shortened by 4 bases and J by 2 bases, with 13 bases between the two germline ends. The length of the CDR3 is 15 residues. CDR3 loop: CASSTSPGTGNTIYF. The CDR3 DNA is TGCGCCAGCAGCACTTCACCGGGAACTGGAAACACCATATATTTT.

The chain employs TRBV19 and TRBJ2-7; 12 nucleotides line up with TRBD2. The trim removed 7 bases at V and 6 bases at J, leaving 13 bases unmatched. The length of the CDR3 is 16 residues. Germline V gives CDR1 LNHDA, CDR2 SQIVND (reference sequence). CDR3 loop: CASTSGLGLAGTEQYF. In DNA, the CDR3 is TGTGCCAGTACCTCCGGACTTGGACTAGCGGGAACCGAGCAGTACTTC.

J is TRBJ2-7 and V is TRBV2, with TRBD1 matching over 7 bases. The V gene end was trimmed by 6 bases and the J gene end by 3 bases; junction bases not matched to a gene: 5. The CDR3 contains 13 residues. Germline V gene data show CDR1 as SNHLY and CDR2 as FYNNEI. CDR3 residues: CASRPGQYYEQYF. DNA of the CDR3: TGTGCCAGCAGACCGGGACAGTACTACGAGCAGTACTTC.

V gene TRBV5-1 combines with J gene TRBJ2-7, with 7 nucleotides matching TRBD1. The CDR3 spans 15 residues. From germline, CDR1 is SGHRS and CDR2 YFSETQ. V was clipped by 1 base and J by 5 bases; unmatched bases: 9. CDR3 protein: CASSLQGEDFNEQYF. Here the CDR3 DNA reads TGCGCCAGCAGCTTGCAGGGGGAAGATTTTAACGAGCAGTACTTC.